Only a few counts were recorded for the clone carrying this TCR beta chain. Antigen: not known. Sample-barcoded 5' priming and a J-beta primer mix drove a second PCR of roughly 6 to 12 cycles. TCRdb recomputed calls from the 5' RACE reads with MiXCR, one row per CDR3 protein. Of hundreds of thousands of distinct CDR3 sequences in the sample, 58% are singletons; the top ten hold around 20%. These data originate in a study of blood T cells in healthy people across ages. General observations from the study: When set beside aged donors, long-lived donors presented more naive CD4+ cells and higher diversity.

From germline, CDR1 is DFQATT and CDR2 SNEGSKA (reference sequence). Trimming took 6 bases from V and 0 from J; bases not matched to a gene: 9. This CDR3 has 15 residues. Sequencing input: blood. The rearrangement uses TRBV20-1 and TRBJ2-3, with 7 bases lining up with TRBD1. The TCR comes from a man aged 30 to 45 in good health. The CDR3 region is CSAPQGQTSTDTQYF. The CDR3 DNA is TGCAGTGCGCCACAGGGGCAAACTAGCACAGATACGCAGTATTTT.